This is a list of T cell receptor beta chains from one sample in a study of cytomegalovirus exposure and HLA in healthy donors. Libraries were prepared by immunoSEQ multiplex PCR; TCRdb keeps only in-frame clonotypes and omits some of them. Among about 160,000 clones listed, roughly 82% were seen once. Sequencing input: PBMCs. These receptors were obtained from a man aged 50-59 years in good health and CMV-seropositive. CDR3s leave out the opening cysteine and the closing phenylalanine or tryptophan. Each record gives: D gene, J gene, V gene, clone size, CDR3 protein. A D gene is named only where the DNA matches it firmly. Size is omitted from some rows. Given values are once, few, many or a class for expanded clones.

TRBD1,TRBJ2-7,TRBV25-1,once,ASRQAGGHEQY
TRBD1,TRBJ1-3,TRBV10-3,.,AISDRAGNTIY
TRBD1,TRBJ1-1,TRBV7-2,.,ASSLQGTVRKAF
TRBD2,TRBJ2-6,TRBV19,.,ASSIPGRVVGSGANVLT
.,TRBJ1-3,TRBV18,.,ASSPPNRVSGNTIY
TRBD2,TRBJ2-2,TRBV11-1,.,ASSSGTSGRAGAGELF
TRBD1,TRBJ2-5,TRBV2,.,ASSVTGTNQETQY
.,TRBJ2-2,TRBV19,.,ASSPVIPGELF
.,TRBJ1-2,TRBV5-6,.,ASSPTARVDGYT
TRBD2,TRBJ2-3,TRBV19,.,ASSIREGGSTDTQY
.,TRBJ2-3,TRBV27,.,ASSLGLAGTQY
.,TRBJ1-5,TRBV18,.,ASSTTKTGQPQH
TRBD1,TRBJ1-4,TRBV2,.,ASSERTGWEKLF
.,TRBJ1-1,TRBV6-5,.,ASRQGGTEAF
.,TRBJ2-7,TRBV21-1,.,ASSKARMRHEQY
.,TRBJ2-1,TRBV11-3,.,ASSPRRGSYNEQF
TRBD1,TRBJ1-5,TRBV19,.,ARKRDRGGNQPQH
TRBD1,TRBJ2-5,TRBV7-7,.,ASSSGQGIETQY
.,TRBJ1-2,TRBV29-1,.,SVEGQGSRNYGYT
.,TRBJ1-1,TRBV7-9,.,ASSLQVNTEAF
TRBD1,TRBJ1-3,TRBV5-1,.,ASKKDRAGNTIY
TRBD1,TRBJ2-5,TRBV9,.,ASSVGDRGAQY
.,TRBJ1-1,TRBV27,.,ASRRAGANTEAF
TRBD1,TRBJ2-2,TRBV5-1,.,ASSLGTGGNTGELF
.,TRBJ1-5,TRBV6-6,.,ASRPQNQPQH
.,TRBJ1-2,TRBV7-2,.,ASSLTRTIYGYT
.,TRBJ2-4,TRBV19,few,ASRVGPGAGDIQY
TRBD1,TRBJ1-2,TRBV15,once,ATSRETGVKGYT
.,TRBJ2-3,TRBV6-1,.,ASRGHYLDTQY
TRBD1,TRBJ2-1,TRBV5-1,.,ASSLAGGVNYNEQF
TRBD1,TRBJ1-2,TRBV5-1,.,ASSPGQSYGYT
.,TRBJ2-2,TRBV15,.,ATHKTVRNTGELF
TRBD1,TRBJ2-5,TRBV6-6,few,ASTQDRGIQETQY
.,TRBJ2-7,TRBV7-6,.,ASSSAGALSYEQY
.,TRBJ2-1,TRBV11-2,.,ASSFTGSNEQF
TRBD1,TRBJ2-5,TRBV9,.,ASSPGTVQETQY
TRBD2,TRBJ2-5,TRBV6-4,.,ASSDSVTSGAEETQY
TRBD2,TRBJ2-1,TRBV19,.,ASSSLAGARGEQF
.,TRBJ1-1,TRBV15,.,ATYGQGPEAF
.,TRBJ1-1,TRBV14,.,ASSRGINTEAF
TRBD1,TRBJ2-6,TRBV5-1,.,ASSPWTGAGSGANVLT
TRBD1,TRBJ1-1,TRBV7-9,few,ASSSRDRVGTEAF
TRBD1,TRBJ1-2,TRBV6-5,.,ASSSGTGGEGT
.,TRBJ2-4,TRBV9,.,ASSVGGMAKNIQY
.,TRBJ1-1,TRBV19,.,ASRLREGEAF
TRBD2,TRBJ2-3,TRBV15,.,ATSRDKRASGSGDTQY
.,TRBJ2-1,TRBV18,.,ASSPLLLSYNEQF
TRBD1,TRBJ2-4,TRBV6-5,.,ASSPGQTGDSQY
TRBD2,TRBJ2-2,TRBV10-1,.,ASSTRGTPNTGELF
TRBD1,TRBJ2-2,TRBV5-1,few,ASSLDRAAGELF
.,TRBJ2-5,TRBV29-1,.,SVEQSEKTQY
.,TRBJ2-1,TRBV4-1,.,ASSLGEFSYNEQF
TRBD2,TRBJ2-1,TRBV5-1,once,ASSLASGRAAEQF
.,TRBJ1-5,TRBV7-9,.,ASSGPTVGGNQPQH
.,TRBJ1-2,TRBV6-1,.,ASSAPGSYGYT
TRBD1,TRBJ2-1,TRBV27,.,ASSPTLPIQGASYNEQF
.,TRBJ1-1,TRBV18,.,ASSPSGVGTEAF
.,TRBJ1-6,TRBV30,once,AWSGPSPFNSPLH
.,TRBJ2-2,TRBV19,.,ASTPTGIGTGELF
TRBD2,TRBJ2-1,TRBV9,.,ASSVALAGGQYNEQF